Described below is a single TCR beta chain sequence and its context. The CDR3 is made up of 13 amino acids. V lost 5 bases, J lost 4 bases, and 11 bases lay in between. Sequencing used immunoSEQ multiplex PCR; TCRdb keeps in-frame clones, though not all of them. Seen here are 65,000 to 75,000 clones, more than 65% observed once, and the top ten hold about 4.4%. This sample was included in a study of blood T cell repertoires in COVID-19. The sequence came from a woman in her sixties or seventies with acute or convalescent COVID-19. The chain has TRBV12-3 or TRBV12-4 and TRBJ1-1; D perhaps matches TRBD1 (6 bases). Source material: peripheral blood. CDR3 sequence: CASSKGVSTEAFF. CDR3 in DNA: TGTGCCAGCAGTAAGGGGGTATCCACTGAAGCTTTCTTT.